This passage covers 16 T cell receptor beta chains from one sample sequenced in a study of spatial heterogeneity in lung cancer. The time point here: sample taken at primary tumor resection. No cell sorting; template was whole RNA from tumor, lung tissue or PBMC. TCRdb independently ran MiXCR on the 5' RACE reads; one entry per CDR3 protein. The sample contains tens of thousands of distinct CDR3 sequences, approximately 21% of which appear only once. The specimen comprised PBMCs, sampled at surgery. The receptors come from a male donor with early-stage non-small cell lung cancer.

The chain combines TRBV4-1 with TRBJ2-2, with 9 nucleotides matching TRBD2. Germline values: CDR1 MGHRA, CDR2 YSYEKL. V shed 0 bases and J 5 bases; nucleotides not matched to a gene: 10. The CDR3 is 18 residues long. CDR3 coding DNA: TGCGCCAGCAGCCAAGATTACGGGGGACTAGCCCAGACCGGGGAGCTGTTTTTT. Translation gives CASSQDYGGLAQTGELFF.

Ten or more counts support this clonotype. This chain uses TRBV29-1 with TRBJ1-1, with unresolved D. V was cut by 3 bases and J by 6 bases, with 14 bases left in between. Germline CDR1 SQVTM, CDR2 ANQGSEA. This CDR3 has 13 amino acids. CDR3 loop: CSVEENWGSEAFF. The CDR3 nucleotides read TGCAGCGTTGAGGAGAACTGGGGATCTGAAGCTTTCTTT. Complete variable domain (other parts from reference TRBV29-1 and TRBJ1-1): SAVISQKPSRDICQRGTSLTIQCQVDSQVTMMFWYRQQPGQSLTLIATANQGSEATYESGFVIDKFPISRPNLTFSTLTVSNMSPEDSSIYLCSVEENWGSEAFFGQGTRLTVV.

This chain links TRBV2 with TRBJ2-7, with TRBD2 matching over 10 bases. V was pared by 4 bases and J by 9 bases, with 9 bases of the junction left unmatched. CDR1 SNHLY and CDR2 FYNNEI come from the germline V gene. CDR3 length equals 14 residues. CDR3 amino acids: CASSVKREGRGQYF. In DNA form, the CDR3 reads TGTGCCAGCAGTGTAAAGCGGGAGGGCCGAGGGCAGTACTTC.

A note on this clonotype: Possible read error: a much larger clone is one base away. CDR3 in amino acids: CSARDQNRGNVQPQHF. The CDR3 DNA follows: TGCAGTGCTAGAGATCAGAACAGGGGGAATGTTCAGCCCCAGCATTTT. This chain joins TRBV20-1 and TRBJ1-5; 8 bases map to TRBD1. The junction had 10 bases not matched to a gene; V was cut back by 0 bases and J by 6 bases. This CDR3 comprises 16 residues. Germline V gene data show CDR1 as DFQATT and CDR2 as SNEGSKA (reference sequence).

The rearrangement joins TRBV20-1 to TRBJ2-6; D is uncertain. V was trimmed by 6 bases and J by 1 base, leaving 4 bases between them. This CDR3 spans 12 amino acids. Germline V gene lookup returns CDR1 DFQATT and CDR2 SNEGSKA (reference sequence). The CDR3 here is CSAASGANVLTF. CDR3 sequence (DNA): TGCAGTGCCGCTTCTGGGGCCAACGTCCTGACTTTC.

This clonotype appeared a few times. V gene TRBV11-3 combines with J gene TRBJ2-1; 10 bases are shared with TRBD1. This CDR3 comprises 18 residues. From germline, CDR1 is SGHNT and CDR2 YENEEA. The ends lost 4 bases at V and 1 base at J; junction bases unmatched: 10. This CDR3 reads CASSSGQGRASSYNEQFF. In DNA, the CDR3 is TGTGCCAGCAGCTCGGGACAGGGGCGCGCCTCGTCCTACAATGAGCAGTTCTTC.

This clonotype was observed many times. This rearrangement joins TRBV5-1 to TRBJ2-7, with a tentative D call TRBD2 (5 bases). The ends were cut back, 4 bases at V and 2 bases at J, with 10 bases in the middle. From germline, CDR1 is SGHRS and CDR2 YFSETQ. The CDR3 consists of 13 residues. The DNA of the CDR3 is TGCGCCAGCAGCGTGGACGGGGCCTACGAGCAGTACTTC. It translates to CASSVDGAYEQYF.

V gene TRBV7-8 combines with J gene TRBJ2-3, with 9 positions matching TRBD2. V lost 5 bases, J lost 4 bases, and 4 bases stayed unmatched. The V gene's germline CDR1 is SGHVS and CDR2 FQNEAQ. The CDR3 is made up of 14 amino acids. CDR3 region: CASSVSGGPDTQYF. The CDR3, as DNA: TGTGCCAGCAGCGTTAGCGGGGGTCCAGATACGCAGTATTTT.

J is TRBJ2-5 and V is TRBV7-9; D is tentatively TRBD1 or TRBD2 (6 bases each). V lost 4 bases to trimming and J lost 3 bases, with 15 bases between them. Germline V gene sequence: CDR1 SEHNR, CDR2 FQNEAQ (reference sequence). CDR3 length equals 15 residues. The CDR3 protein is CASSSPRRGEETQYF. In DNA, the CDR3 is TGTGCCAGCAGCTCCCCTCGGAGGGGGGAAGAGACCCAGTACTTC. The full variable domain, with the rest looked up from reference TRBV7-9 and TRBJ2-5, is DTGVSQNPRHKITKRGQNVTFRCDPISEHNRLYWYRQTLGQGPEFLTYFQNEAQLEKSRLLSDRFSAERPKGSFSTLEIQRTEQGDSAMYLCASSSPRRGEETQYFGPGTRLLVL.

The gene calls are TRBV5-1 and TRBJ1-3; the D is unclear. The germline V gene encodes CDR1 SGHRS and CDR2 YFSETQ. The CDR3 totals 14 residues. V lost 1 base and J lost 0, with 5 bases in between. The CDR3 coding sequence is TGCGCCAGCAGCTTGTTCGGCTCTGGAAACACCATATATTTT. Amino acids: CASSLFGSGNTIYF.

The CDR3 sequence: CSVVPGTSGGEQFF. The CDR3 DNA is TGCAGCGTTGTACCTGGGACTAGCGGGGGAGAGCAGTTCTTC. The rearrangement uses TRBV29-1 and TRBJ2-1, with 14 bases identical to TRBD2. CDR3 length: 14 amino acids. V lost 4 bases to trimming and J lost 10 bases; unmatched junction nucleotides: 6. CDR1 and CDR2 from the germline V gene are SQVTM and ANQGSEA.

In its sample, this clonotype was seen a few times. The chain is built from TRBV19 and TRBJ1-5; TRBD1 matches at 9 bases. Germline CDR1 is LNHDA and CDR2 is SQIVND (reference sequence). CDR3 length: 16 residues. V gave up 3 bases and J gave up 5 bases; unmatched junction bases: 8. CDR3: CASSIGDRAYHQPQHF. The CDR3 bases are TGTGCCAGTAGTATTGGGGACAGGGCCTACCATCAGCCCCAGCATTTT.

The table lists this clonotype with many counts. This chain uses TRBV7-2 with TRBJ2-3; D gene uncertain. The CDR3 runs to 15 residues. Per germline, CDR1 SGHTA and CDR2 FQGNSA. Trimming took off 0 bases at V and 5 bases at J, with 12 bases between the two ends. For the CDR3, the DNA is TGTGCCAGCAGCTTAGCGCTGGCGAGAGGAGATACGCAGTATTTT. Encoded protein: CASSLALARGDTQYF.

There are a few counts of this clonotype. The chain joins TRBV27 to TRBJ2-3; 7 nucleotides line up with TRBD1. The CDR3 is made up of 16 amino acids. Germline values: CDR1 MNHEY, CDR2 SMNVEV (reference sequence). V shed 8 bases and J 5 bases; nucleotides not matched to a gene: 16. The CDR3 loop reads CASLPRQDRVRDTQYF. The CDR3, as DNA: TGTGCCAGCCTCCCCAGACAAGACAGGGTCCGAGATACGCAGTATTTT.

This clonotype has only a few counts. The chain combines TRBV28 with TRBJ2-1, with 10 bases aligning to TRBD2. The CDR3 extends over 13 amino acids. Trimming cost V 6 bases and J 7 bases; bases outside gene matches: 3. CDR1 and CDR2 from the germline V gene are MDHEN and SYDVKM. The CDR3 DNA reads TGTGCCAGCAGGAAGACTAGCGGGAATGAGCAGTTCTTC. Translating gives CASRKTSGNEQFF.

This clonotype came up many times. The chain carries TRBV3-1 and TRBJ2-7; D perhaps matches TRBD2 (6 bases). Per the germline V gene, CDR1 is LGHDT and CDR2 is YNNKEL (reference sequence). The ends were cut back, 4 bases at V and 2 bases at J, with 9 bases in the middle. The CDR3 is made up of 13 amino acids. The CDR3 loop is CASSLGRAYEQYF. The CDR3, as DNA: TGTGCCAGCAGCCTCGGGAGAGCCTACGAGCAGTACTTC.